One and the same sample provided the 26 T cell receptor beta chains below, sequenced in a study of shared clonotypes between healthy human individuals. Sequencing used immunoSEQ multiplex PCR; TCRdb keeps in-frame clones, though not all of them. The table records some 2,100,000 clones, about 92% of them present only once. CD45RO-negative, CCR7-selected cells formed the naive CD8 fraction, which excluded terminally differentiated effector memory CD45RA+ cells. Material for sequencing was naive CD8+ T cells from PBMCs. These TCRs come from a man younger than 35 in good health. Some clones in this sample may be carry-over from other donors' samples.

The rearrangement uses TRBV7-6 and TRBJ2-1; D gene unclear. CDR3 size: 15 residues. CDR1 and CDR2 (germline): SGHVS, FNYEAQ. V lost 2 bases and J lost 8, with 16 bases in between. The CDR3 protein is CASSLMVGLMHEQFF. The CDR3 region has the DNA TGTGCCAGCAGCTTAATGGTCGGTTTGATGCATGAGCAGTTCTTC.

On this clone itself: The sample contains more than one DNA sequence encoding this CDR3. This rearrangement joins TRBV29-1 to TRBJ1-2; no definite D call. The V end was cut by 7 bases, the J end by 1 base, with 7 bases between. The CDR3 is 11 amino acids. Per the germline V gene, CDR1 is SQVTM and CDR2 is ANQGSEA. DNA for the CDR3: TGCAGCGCGACCAGTAACTATGGCTACACCTTC. This gives the protein CSATSNYGYTF.

J is TRBJ2-7 and V is TRBV11-2; 7 bases align to TRBD2. The CDR3 runs 18 residues. The germline gives CDR1 SGHAT, CDR2 FQNNGV. The V segment lost 0 bases and the J segment 2 bases; nucleotides outside the gene matches: 13. CDR3 loop: CASSLDRAASGIAYEQYF. CDR3 in DNA: TGTGCCAGCAGCTTAGATCGGGCGGCTAGCGGAATTGCCTACGAGCAGTACTTC.

CDR3 residues: CASNLGGSEQYF. In DNA, the CDR3 is TGTGCCAGCAACCTGGGGGGGTCCGAGCAGTACTTC. The chain recombines TRBV28 with TRBJ2-7, with 7 bases that match TRBD2. Germline V gene lookup returns CDR1 MDHEN and CDR2 SYDVKM. The CDR3 runs 12 residues. Trimming removed 7 bases from V and 6 bases from J; junction bases left unmatched: 6.

This chain uses TRBV11-2 with TRBJ2-1; 8 bases fit TRBD1. The V and J ends lost 5 bases and 1 base, in that order; junction bases with no gene match: 7. The CDR3 length is 16 residues. CDR1 and CDR2 from the germline V gene are SGHAT and FQNNGV. The CDR3 loop is CASSRQGWGSYNEQFF. The CDR3, as DNA: TGTGCCAGCAGCAGACAGGGGTGGGGGTCCTACAATGAGCAGTTCTTC.

Details on this clone: Distinct nucleotide sequences in the sample also encode this CDR3. The chain is built from TRBV29-1 and TRBJ2-7; D perhaps matches TRBD2 (7 bases). Trimming stripped 6 bases from V and 1 base from J, with 13 bases between. Germline CDR1 SQVTM, CDR2 ANQGSEA. The CDR3 runs to 13 residues. The CDR3 DNA reads TGCAGCGTCCTAGGGGGGGTTTCCTACGAGCAGTACTTC. Its protein product is CSVLGGVSYEQYF.

V is TRBV28 and J is TRBJ2-7; a weak D match, TRBD2 (6 bases). V lost 7 bases and J 4 bases, leaving 20 bases between the germline ends. The CDR3 sequence is 15 residues long. Germline lookup yields CDR1 MDHEN and CDR2 SYDVKM. The CDR3 region is CASINPRGVKYEQYF. For the CDR3, the DNA is TGTGCCAGCATCAATCCCCGCGGGGTTAAGTACGAGCAGTACTTC.

The gene calls are TRBV10-1 and TRBJ2-7, with TRBD2 matching 16 bases. V shed 0 bases, J shed 2 bases, and the junction held 7 bases outside the gene matches. Looked up from germline, CDR1 is WNHNN and CDR2 is SYGVQD (reference sequence). The CDR3 runs 19 residues. The CDR3 spells CASSESVGTSGRETYEQYF. The CDR3 DNA reads as TGCGCCAGCAGTGAGTCGGTGGGGACTAGCGGGAGGGAGACCTACGAGCAGTACTTC.

This clone was detected once. V usage is TRBV14 and J usage is TRBJ2-7, with TRBD2 identical over 7 bases. Trimming cost V 4 bases and J 5 bases; bases outside gene matches: 2. Germline V gives CDR1 SGHDN, CDR2 FVKESK. CDR3 length equals 12 residues. CDR3 amino acids: CASSLGGNEQYF. The CDR3 DNA reads TGTGCCAGCAGCCTCGGGGGGAACGAGCAGTACTTC.

Concerning this clone itself: Other nucleotide sequences from this sample produce the same CDR3. The chain carries TRBV19 and TRBJ2-3; perhaps TRBD1 as D (6 bases). Germline CDR1 reads LNHDA; CDR2 reads SQIVND (reference sequence). CDR3 size: 15 residues. Between the trimmed V and J ends, which lost 3 bases and 0 bases, there was a span of 10 bases. CDR3 protein: CASSIRGSSTDTQYF. The CDR3 DNA is TGTGCCAGTAGTATTAGGGGGTCGAGCACAGATACGCAGTATTTT.

V and J are TRBV28 and TRBJ2-7, with 7 bases that match TRBD2. The junction had 9 bases not matched to a gene; V was cut back by 1 base and J by 3 bases. Germline V lookup: CDR1 MDHEN, CDR2 SYDVKM. This CDR3 comprises 16 residues. CDR3: CASSLSLRGGSYEQYF. In DNA, the CDR3 is TGTGCCAGCAGTTTATCCCTTCGCGGGGGTAGCTACGAGCAGTACTTC.

The count of this clone is one. This rearrangement joins TRBV28 to TRBJ2-3; D call uncertain. Germline lookup yields CDR1 MDHEN and CDR2 SYDVKM. CDR3 length equals 13 residues. V lost 9 bases and J 8 bases, leaving 18 bases between the germline ends. The CDR3 DNA follows: TGTGCCAGTTTAGGTCACCGGTCGGTTACGCAGTATTTT. This gives the protein CASLGHRSVTQYF.

This chain uses TRBV4-2 with TRBJ2-2; TRBD2 aligns across 11 bases. Germline CDR1 and CDR2: LGHNA and YNFKEQ. J was trimmed by 1 base and V by 2 bases; bases with no gene match: 9. The CDR3 spans 19 residues. CDR3 nucleotide sequence: TGTGCCAGCAGCCAATATTTTGCCGGGACTAGCGGGAACACCGGGGAGCTGTTTTTT. It translates to CASSQYFAGTSGNTGELFF.

The genes are TRBV2 and TRBJ2-5; TRBD2 matches at 11 bases. CDR3 length: 15 amino acids. V lost 1 base, J lost 5 bases, and 3 bases stayed unmatched. Looked up from germline, CDR1 is SNHLY and CDR2 is FYNNEI. CDR3 in DNA: TGTGCCAGCAGTGAAGATAGCGGGAGGGGGGAGACCCAGTACTTC. Protein sequence: CASSEDSGRGETQYF.

The J gene is TRBJ2-3, the V gene TRBV27; D not certain. The CDR3 is 13 amino acids. Germline CDR1 MNHEY, CDR2 SMNVEV (reference sequence). V gave up 2 bases and J gave up 5 bases, with 8 bases separating them. CDR3 amino acids: CASSLIARDTQYF. The CDR3 nucleotides read TGTGCCAGCAGTTTAATAGCAAGAGATACGCAGTATTTT.

DNA of the CDR3: TGTGCCAGCAGCGCACCCAGCGCGGGCAATGAGCAGTTCTTC. Its protein product is CASSAPSAGNEQFF. J is TRBJ2-1 and V is TRBV9; D possibly corresponds to TRBD2 (5 bases). Germline V gene lookup returns CDR1 SGDLS and CDR2 YYNGEE. The CDR3 loop spans 14 amino acids. Trimming shortened V by 3 bases and J by 6 bases, and 13 bases separated the two germline ends. The whole variable domain, remainder taken from reference TRBV9 and TRBJ2-1, is DSGVTQTPKHLITATGQRVTLRCSPRSGDLSVYWYQQSLDQGLQFLIQYYNGEERAKGNILERFSAQQFPDLHSELNLSSLELGDSALYFCASSAPSAGNEQFFGPGTRLTVL.

CDR3 residues: CASSQETGSGRLHSNEQFF. The CDR3 DNA sequence: TGCGCCAGCAGCCAAGAGACAGGCAGCGGGAGGCTCCATAGTAATGAGCAGTTCTTC. The gene calls are TRBV4-3 and TRBJ2-1, with 9 bases fitting TRBD2. Losses at the gene ends were 0 bases for V and 7 bases for J; bases not matched to a gene: 16. The CDR3 contains 19 residues. Germline V gives CDR1 LGHNA, CDR2 YSLEER.

This clone turned up a few times. This chain connects TRBV30 to TRBJ1-1, with D maybe TRBD1 (6 bases). In germline, CDR1 is GTSNPN, CDR2 SVGIG (reference sequence). The ends were cut back, 3 bases at V and 8 bases at J, with 10 bases in the middle. The CDR3 is 11 residues long. The CDR3 reads CAWRQGGEAFF. The CDR3 DNA sequence: TGTGCCTGGAGACAGGGAGGCGAAGCTTTCTTT.

The V call is TRBV2, the J call TRBJ2-3, with D perhaps TRBD1 (6 bases). V was trimmed by 3 bases and J by 1 base, leaving 11 bases between them. The CDR3 loop spans 15 amino acids. Germline CDR1 and CDR2: SNHLY and FYNNEI. The DNA of the CDR3 is TGTGCCAGCAGTGACCCCAGACAGGGCACAGATACGCAGTATTTT. Amino acid sequence: CASSDPRQGTDTQYF.

Regarding this clone: The sample contains more than one DNA sequence encoding this CDR3. CDR3 region: CASSLWGTGYEQYF. Written as DNA, the CDR3 is TGTGCCAGCAGTTTATGGGGCACAGGGTACGAGCAGTACTTC. V gene TRBV27 combines with J gene TRBJ2-7, with D possibly TRBD1 on 6 matching bases. In germline, CDR1 is MNHEY, CDR2 SMNVEV (reference sequence). V lost 1 base, J lost 4 bases, and 11 bases lay in between. This CDR3 has 14 amino acids.

V gene TRBV4-3 combines with J gene TRBJ2-1; 8 bases match TRBD2. The CDR3 length is 17 residues. Looked up from germline, CDR1 is LGHNA and CDR2 is YSLEER. V was clipped by 0 bases and J by 4 bases; unmatched bases: 8. The CDR3 nucleotides read TGCGCCAGCAGCCAAGATGTGGGCGGGAGGTCTTACAATGAGCAGTTCTTC. Encoded protein: CASSQDVGGRSYNEQFF.

This chain connects TRBV13 to TRBJ2-1; D might be TRBD1 (6 bases). There are 14 residues in the CDR3. Germline V gives CDR1 PRHDT, CDR2 FYEKMQ (reference sequence). Trimming stripped 5 bases from V and 3 bases from J, with 11 bases between. CDR3 sequence reads: CASSPQDSYNEQFF. The CDR3 coding sequence is TGTGCCAGCAGCCCGCAGGACAGCTACAATGAGCAGTTCTTC.

V gene TRBV19 combines with J gene TRBJ2-7; possible D gene TRBD2, 6 bases. Trimming took 6 bases from V and 2 from J, leaving 20 bases between them. The CDR3 spans 16 residues. The germline CDR1 and CDR2 sequences are LNHDA and SQIVND (reference sequence). The CDR3 coding sequence is TGTGCCAGTAGCCCAGGCGGGGACGTCGATGCCTACGAGCAGTACTTC. Translated, it gives CASSPGGDVDAYEQYF.

CDR3 loop: CASSPAISGNTIYF. The CDR3 nucleotides are TGTGCCAGCAGCCCCGCCATCTCTGGAAACACCATATATTTT. The V call is TRBV6-5, the J call TRBJ1-3; D unclear. This CDR3 is 14 amino acids long. CDR1 and CDR2 from the germline V gene are MNHEY and SVGAGI. Trimming shortened V by 6 bases and J by 0 bases, and 9 bases separated the two germline ends.

The chain employs TRBV19 and TRBJ2-1; D is unclear. The V end lost 6 bases, the J end lost 4 bases, and 10 bases lay between the germline ends. CDR1 is LNHDA and CDR2 is SQIVND in the germline V gene (reference sequence). This CDR3 contains 13 residues. CDR3 region: CASSQTAYNEQFF. The DNA of the CDR3 is TGTGCCAGTAGCCAGACTGCTTACAATGAGCAGTTCTTC.

This sequence joins TRBV5-1 and TRBJ2-4; no clear D. Germline V gives CDR1 SGHRS, CDR2 YFSETQ. The V end lost 0 bases, the J end lost 9 bases, and 10 bases lay between the germline ends. The CDR3 runs 13 residues. CDR3 DNA sequence: TGCGCCAGCAGCTTGGGTTGGTTTGGCATTCAGTACTTC. Encoded protein: CASSLGWFGIQYF.